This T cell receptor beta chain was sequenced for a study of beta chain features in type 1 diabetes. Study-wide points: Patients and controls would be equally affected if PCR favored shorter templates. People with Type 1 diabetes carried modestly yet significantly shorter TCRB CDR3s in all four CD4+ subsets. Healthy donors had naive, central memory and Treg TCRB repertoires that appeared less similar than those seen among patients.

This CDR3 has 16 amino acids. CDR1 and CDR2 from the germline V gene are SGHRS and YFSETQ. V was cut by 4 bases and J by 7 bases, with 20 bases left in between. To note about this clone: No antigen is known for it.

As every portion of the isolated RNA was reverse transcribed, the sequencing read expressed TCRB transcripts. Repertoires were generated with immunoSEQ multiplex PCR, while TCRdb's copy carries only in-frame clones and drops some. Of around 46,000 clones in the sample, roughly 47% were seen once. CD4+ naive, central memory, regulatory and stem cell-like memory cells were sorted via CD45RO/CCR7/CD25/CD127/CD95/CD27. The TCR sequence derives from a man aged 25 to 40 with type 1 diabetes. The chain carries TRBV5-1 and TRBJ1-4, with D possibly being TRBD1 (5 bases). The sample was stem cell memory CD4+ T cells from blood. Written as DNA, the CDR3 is TGCGCCAGCAGCCCTGGGGACTCACCAAAGAGTGAAAAACTGTTTTTT. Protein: CASSPGDSPKSEKLFF.